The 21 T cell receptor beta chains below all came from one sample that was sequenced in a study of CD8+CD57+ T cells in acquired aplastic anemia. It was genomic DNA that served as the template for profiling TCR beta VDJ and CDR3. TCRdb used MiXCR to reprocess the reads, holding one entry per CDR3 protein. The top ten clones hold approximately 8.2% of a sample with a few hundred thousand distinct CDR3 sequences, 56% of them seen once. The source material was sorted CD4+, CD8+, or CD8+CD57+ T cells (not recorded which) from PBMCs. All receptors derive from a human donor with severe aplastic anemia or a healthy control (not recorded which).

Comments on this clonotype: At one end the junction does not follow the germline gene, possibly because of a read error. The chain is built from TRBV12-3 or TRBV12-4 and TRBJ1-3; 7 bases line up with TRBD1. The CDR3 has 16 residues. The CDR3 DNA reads TGTGCCAGCAGTTTAGGACAGGGATCGACGGGAACCACCATATATTTT. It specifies CASSLGQGSTGTTIYF.

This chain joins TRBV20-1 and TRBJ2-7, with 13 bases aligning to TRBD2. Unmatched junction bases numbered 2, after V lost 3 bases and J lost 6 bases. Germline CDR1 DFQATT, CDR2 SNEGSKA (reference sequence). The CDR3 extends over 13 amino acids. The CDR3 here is CSARTSGGFEQYF. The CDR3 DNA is TGCAGTGCTAGGACTAGCGGGGGGTTCGAGCAGTACTTC.

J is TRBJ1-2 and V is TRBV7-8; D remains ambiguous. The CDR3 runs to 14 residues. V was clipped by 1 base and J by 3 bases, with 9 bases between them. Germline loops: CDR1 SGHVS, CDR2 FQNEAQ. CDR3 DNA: TGTGCCAGCAGCTTAGGACCAGAGCACTATGGCTACACCTTC. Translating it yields CASSLGPEHYGYTF.

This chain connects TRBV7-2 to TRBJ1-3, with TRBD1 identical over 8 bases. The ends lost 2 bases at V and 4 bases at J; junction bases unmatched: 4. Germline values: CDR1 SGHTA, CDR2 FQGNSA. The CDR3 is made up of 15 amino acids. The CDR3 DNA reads TGTGCCAGCAGCTTACAGGGGGCCGCCGGAAACACCATATATTTT. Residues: CASSLQGAAGNTIYF.

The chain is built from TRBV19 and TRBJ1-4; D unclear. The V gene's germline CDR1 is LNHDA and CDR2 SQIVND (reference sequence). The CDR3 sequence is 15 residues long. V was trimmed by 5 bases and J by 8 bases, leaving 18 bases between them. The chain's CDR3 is CASSVNPDGLEKLFF. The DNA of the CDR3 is TGTGCCAGTAGTGTCAATCCTGACGGTCTCGAAAAACTGTTTTTT. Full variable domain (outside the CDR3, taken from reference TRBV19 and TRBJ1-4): DGGITQSPKYLFRKEGQNVTLSCEQNLNHDAMYWYRQDPGQGLRLIYYSQIVNDFQKGDIAEGYSVSREKKESFPLTVTSAQKNPTAFYLCASSVNPDGLEKLFFGSGTQLSVL.

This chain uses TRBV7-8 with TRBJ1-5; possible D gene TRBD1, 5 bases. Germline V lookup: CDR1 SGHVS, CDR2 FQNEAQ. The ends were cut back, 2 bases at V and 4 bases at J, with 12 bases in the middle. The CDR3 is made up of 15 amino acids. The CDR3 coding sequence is TGTGCCAGCAGCTTACTTGTCGGGGGGAATCAGCCCCAGCATTTT. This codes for CASSLLVGGNQPQHF.

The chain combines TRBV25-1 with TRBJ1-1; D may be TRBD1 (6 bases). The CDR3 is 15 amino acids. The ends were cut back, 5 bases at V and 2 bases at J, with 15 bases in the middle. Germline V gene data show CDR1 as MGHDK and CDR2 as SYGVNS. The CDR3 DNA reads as TGTGCCAGCAGTCCCGACAGGTACTTCAACACTGAAGCTTTCTTT. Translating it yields CASSPDRYFNTEAFF.

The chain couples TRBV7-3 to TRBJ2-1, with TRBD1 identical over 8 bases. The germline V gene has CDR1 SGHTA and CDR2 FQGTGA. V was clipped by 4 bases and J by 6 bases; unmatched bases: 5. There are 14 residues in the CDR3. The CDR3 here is CASSSWTGPNEQFF. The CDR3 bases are TGTGCCAGCAGCTCATGGACAGGGCCCAATGAGCAGTTCTTC.

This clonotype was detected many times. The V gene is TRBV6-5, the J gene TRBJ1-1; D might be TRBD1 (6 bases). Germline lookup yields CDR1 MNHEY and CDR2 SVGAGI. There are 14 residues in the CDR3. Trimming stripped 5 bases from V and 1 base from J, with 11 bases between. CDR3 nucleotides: TGTGCCAGCAGTCACAGGGAGGCGAACACTGAAGCTTTCTTT. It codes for CASSHREANTEAFF.

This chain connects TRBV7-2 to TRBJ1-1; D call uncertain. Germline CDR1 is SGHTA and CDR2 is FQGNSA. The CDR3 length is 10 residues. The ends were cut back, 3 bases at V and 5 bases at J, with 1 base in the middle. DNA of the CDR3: TGTGCCAGCAGCTTTACTGAAGCTTTCTTT. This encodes CASSFTEAFF.

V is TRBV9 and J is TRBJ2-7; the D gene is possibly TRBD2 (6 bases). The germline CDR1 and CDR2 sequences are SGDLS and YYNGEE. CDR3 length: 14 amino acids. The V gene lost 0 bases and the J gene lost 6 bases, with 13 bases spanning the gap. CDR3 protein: CASSVGPGDGEQYF. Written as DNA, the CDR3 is TGTGCCAGCAGCGTAGGGCCGGGGGACGGCGAGCAGTACTTC. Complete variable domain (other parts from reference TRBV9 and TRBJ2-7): DSGVTQTPKHLITATGQRVTLRCSPRSGDLSVYWYQQSLDQGLQFLIQYYNGEERAKGNILERFSAQQFPDLHSELNLSSLELGDSALYFCASSVGPGDGEQYFGPGTRLTVT.

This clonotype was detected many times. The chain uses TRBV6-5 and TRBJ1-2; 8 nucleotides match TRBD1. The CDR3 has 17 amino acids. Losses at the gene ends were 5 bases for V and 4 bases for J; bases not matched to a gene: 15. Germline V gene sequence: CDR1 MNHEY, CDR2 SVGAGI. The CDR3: CASSGLVTGGMIYGYTF. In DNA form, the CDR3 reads TGTGCCAGCAGTGGGTTGGTAACAGGGGGGATGATCTATGGCTACACCTTC.

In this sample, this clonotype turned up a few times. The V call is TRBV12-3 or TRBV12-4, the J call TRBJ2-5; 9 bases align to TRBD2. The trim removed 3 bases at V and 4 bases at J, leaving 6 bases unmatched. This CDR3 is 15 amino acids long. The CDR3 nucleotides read TGTGCCAGCAGTTTCGGCGCTAGCGGGGTAGAGACCCAGTACTTC. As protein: CASSFGASGVETQYF.

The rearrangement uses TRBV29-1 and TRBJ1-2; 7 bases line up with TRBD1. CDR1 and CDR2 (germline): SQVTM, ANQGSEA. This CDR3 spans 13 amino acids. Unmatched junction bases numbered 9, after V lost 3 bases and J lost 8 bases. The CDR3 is CSVDFMGQQGYTF. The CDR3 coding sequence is TGCAGCGTTGATTTCATGGGACAGCAGGGCTACACCTTC.

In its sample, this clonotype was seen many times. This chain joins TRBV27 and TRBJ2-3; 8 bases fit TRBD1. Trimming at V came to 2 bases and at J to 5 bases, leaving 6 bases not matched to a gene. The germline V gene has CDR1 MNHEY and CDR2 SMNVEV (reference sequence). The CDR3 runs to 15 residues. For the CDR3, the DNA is TGTGCCAGCAGTTTAGGTAGCAGGGGGCTAGATACGCAGTATTTT. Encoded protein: CASSLGSRGLDTQYF.

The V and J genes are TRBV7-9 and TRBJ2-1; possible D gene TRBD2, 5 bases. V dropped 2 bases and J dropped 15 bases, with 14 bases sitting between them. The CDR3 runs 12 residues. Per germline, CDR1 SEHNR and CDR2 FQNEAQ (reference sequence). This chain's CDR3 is CASSLSGSQSFF. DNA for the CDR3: TGTGCCAGCAGCTTAAGTGGGAGTCAGTCGTTCTTC.

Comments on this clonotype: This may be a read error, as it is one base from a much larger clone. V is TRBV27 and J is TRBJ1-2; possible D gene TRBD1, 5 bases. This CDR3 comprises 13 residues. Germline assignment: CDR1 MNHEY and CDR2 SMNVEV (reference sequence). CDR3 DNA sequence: TGTGCCAGCAGTTTGGGGCGGGACTATGGCCACACCTTC. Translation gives CASSLGRDYGHTF.

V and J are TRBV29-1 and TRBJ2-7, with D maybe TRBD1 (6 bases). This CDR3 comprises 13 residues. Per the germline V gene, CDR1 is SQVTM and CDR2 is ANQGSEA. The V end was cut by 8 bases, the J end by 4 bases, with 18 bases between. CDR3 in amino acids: CSLIPQGPYEQYF. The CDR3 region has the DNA TGCAGCTTGATCCCACAGGGACCGTACGAGCAGTACTTC.

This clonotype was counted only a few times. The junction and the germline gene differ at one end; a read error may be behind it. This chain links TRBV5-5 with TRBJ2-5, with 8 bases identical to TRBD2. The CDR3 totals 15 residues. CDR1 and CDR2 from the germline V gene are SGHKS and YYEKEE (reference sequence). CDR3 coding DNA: TGTGCCAGCAGCCCCGGGACTAGAGACGAAGAGACCCAGTATTTC. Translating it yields CASSPGTRDEETQYF.

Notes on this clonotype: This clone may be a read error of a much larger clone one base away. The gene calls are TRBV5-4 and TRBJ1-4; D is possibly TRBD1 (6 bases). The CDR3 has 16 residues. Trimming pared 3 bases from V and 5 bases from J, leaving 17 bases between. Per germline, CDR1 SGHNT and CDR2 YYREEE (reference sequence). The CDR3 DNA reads TGTGCCAGCAGCTCGGCTGGGGGCGCGGTGAATGAAAAACTGTTTTTT. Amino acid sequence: CASSSAGGAVNEKLFF.

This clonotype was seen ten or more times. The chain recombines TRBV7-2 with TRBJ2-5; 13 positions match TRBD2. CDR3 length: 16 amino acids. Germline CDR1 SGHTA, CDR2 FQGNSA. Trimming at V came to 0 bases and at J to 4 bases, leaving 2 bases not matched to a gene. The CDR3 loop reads CASSLARLAGGETQYF. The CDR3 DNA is TGTGCCAGCAGCTTAGCCCGACTAGCGGGGGGAGAGACCCAGTACTTC.